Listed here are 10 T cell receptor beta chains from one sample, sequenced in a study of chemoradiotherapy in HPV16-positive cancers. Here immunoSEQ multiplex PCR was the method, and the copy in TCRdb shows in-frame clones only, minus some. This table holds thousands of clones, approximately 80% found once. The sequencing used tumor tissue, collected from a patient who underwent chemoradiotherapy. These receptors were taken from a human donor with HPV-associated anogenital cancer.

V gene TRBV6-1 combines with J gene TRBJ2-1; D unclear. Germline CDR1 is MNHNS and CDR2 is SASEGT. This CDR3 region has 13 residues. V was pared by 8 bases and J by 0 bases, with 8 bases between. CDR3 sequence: CASQRSSYNEQFF. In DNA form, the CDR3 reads TGTGCCAGCCAACGAAGCTCCTACAATGAGCAGTTCTTC.

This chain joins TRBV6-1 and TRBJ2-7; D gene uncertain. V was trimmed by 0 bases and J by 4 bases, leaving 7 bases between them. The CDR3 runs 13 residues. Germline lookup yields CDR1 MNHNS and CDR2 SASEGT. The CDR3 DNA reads TGTGCCAGCAGTGAAGCTCCAGATTACGAGCAGTACTTC. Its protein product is CASSEAPDYEQYF.

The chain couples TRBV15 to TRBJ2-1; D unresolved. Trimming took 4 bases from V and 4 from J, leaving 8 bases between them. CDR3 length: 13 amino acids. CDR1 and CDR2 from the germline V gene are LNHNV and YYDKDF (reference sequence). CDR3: CATSITTYNEQFF. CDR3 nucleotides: TGTGCCACCAGCATAACCACATACAATGAGCAGTTCTTC.

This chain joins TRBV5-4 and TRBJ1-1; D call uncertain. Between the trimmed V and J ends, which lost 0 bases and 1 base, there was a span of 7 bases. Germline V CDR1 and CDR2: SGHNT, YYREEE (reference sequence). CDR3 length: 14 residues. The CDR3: CASSLAMRNTEAFF. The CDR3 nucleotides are TGTGCCAGCAGCTTGGCCATGCGGAACACTGAAGCTTTCTTT.

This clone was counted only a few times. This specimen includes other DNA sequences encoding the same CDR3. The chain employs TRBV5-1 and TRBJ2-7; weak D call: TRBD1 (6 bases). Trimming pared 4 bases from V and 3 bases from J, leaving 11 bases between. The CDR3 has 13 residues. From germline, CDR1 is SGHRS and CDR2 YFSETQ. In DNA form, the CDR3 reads TGCGCCAGCAGCCAGGGACAAAGCTACGAGCAGTACTTC. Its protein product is CASSQGQSYEQYF.

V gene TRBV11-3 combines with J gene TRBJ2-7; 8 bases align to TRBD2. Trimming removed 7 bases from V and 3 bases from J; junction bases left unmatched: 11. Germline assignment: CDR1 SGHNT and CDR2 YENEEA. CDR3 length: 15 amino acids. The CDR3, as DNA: TGTGCCAGCACCCCGGGAGGGCAAAGGGTCTACGAGCAGTACTTC. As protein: CASTPGGQRVYEQYF.

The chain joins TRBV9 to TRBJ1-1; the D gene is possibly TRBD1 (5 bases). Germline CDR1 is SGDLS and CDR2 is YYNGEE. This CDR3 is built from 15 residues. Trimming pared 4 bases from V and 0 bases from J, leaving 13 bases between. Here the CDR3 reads CASSLFADMNTEAFF. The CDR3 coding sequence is TGTGCCAGCAGCCTGTTCGCGGACATGAACACTGAAGCTTTCTTT.

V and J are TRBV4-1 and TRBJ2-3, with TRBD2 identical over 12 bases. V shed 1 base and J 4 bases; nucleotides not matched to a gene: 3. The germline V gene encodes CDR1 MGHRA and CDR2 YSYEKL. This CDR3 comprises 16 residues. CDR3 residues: CASSQGASGGADTQYF. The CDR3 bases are TGCGCCAGCAGCCAAGGGGCTAGCGGGGGGGCAGATACGCAGTATTTT.

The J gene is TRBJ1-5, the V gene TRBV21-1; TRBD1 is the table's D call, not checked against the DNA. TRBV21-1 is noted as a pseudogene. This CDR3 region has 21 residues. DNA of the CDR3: TGTGCCAGCAGCAAAGCCCTTTCCGGGACAGGGGGCCAGGAGGGCAATCAGCCCCAGCATTTT. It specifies CASSKALSGTGGQEGNQPQHF.

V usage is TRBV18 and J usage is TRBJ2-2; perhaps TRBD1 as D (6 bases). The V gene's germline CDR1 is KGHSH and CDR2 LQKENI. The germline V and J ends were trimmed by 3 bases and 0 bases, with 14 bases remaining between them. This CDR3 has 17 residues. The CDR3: CASSPRTANANTGELFF. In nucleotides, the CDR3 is TGTGCCAGCTCACCTCGGACAGCGAACGCGAACACCGGGGAGCTGTTTTTT.